The 30 T cell receptor beta chains presented below share a single source sample, sequenced in a study of T cell changes during pregnancy in multiple sclerosis. Sequencing used immunoSEQ multiplex PCR; TCRdb keeps in-frame clones, though not all of them. The profile covers 75,000 to 80,000 clones, with 90% to 95% appearing a single time and just over 2.5% taken by the ten largest. The starting material was peripheral blood, obtained after pregnancy. The receptors originated from a female donor in good health, enrolled as a control in a pregnancy study.

This chain links TRBV7-2 with TRBJ1-1; tentative D call: TRBD1 (5 bases). In germline, CDR1 is SGHTA, CDR2 FQGNSA. V lost 1 base and J lost 4, with 10 bases in between. The CDR3 has 14 residues. CDR3 region: CASSLGRGFTEAFF. The CDR3 coding sequence is TGTGCCAGCAGCTTAGGAAGGGGATTCACTGAAGCTTTCTTT.

The chain uses TRBV5-1 and TRBJ2-3; 16 bases fit TRBD2. V shed 1 base, J shed 3 bases, and the junction held 14 bases outside the gene matches. CDR1 SGHRS and CDR2 YFSETQ come from the germline V gene. CDR3 length: 21 amino acids. DNA for the CDR3: TGCGCCAGCAGCTTGTTAGGCTTAGGCCGGGGACTAGCGGGGGGGACAGATACGCAGTATTTT. This sequence encodes CASSLLGLGRGLAGGTDTQYF.

The V call is TRBV27, the J call TRBJ2-2; the match to TRBD2 covers 7 bases. Germline V gene sequence: CDR1 MNHEY, CDR2 SMNVEV (reference sequence). The trim removed 7 bases at V and 7 bases at J, leaving 9 bases unmatched. This CDR3 spans 14 amino acids. In DNA form, the CDR3 reads TGTGCCAGCAAGAGGAGGGAGGGGCACGGGGAGCTGTTTTTT. This encodes CASKRREGHGELFF.

CDR3 in amino acids: CASSPSDGGWYEQYF. The CDR3 DNA is TGTGCCAGCAGCCCATCGGATGGGGGCTGGTACGAGCAGTACTTC. The chain carries TRBV6-5 and TRBJ2-7; TRBD1 is a possible D gene (6 bases). CDR3 length equals 15 residues. Germline CDR1 and CDR2: MNHEY and SVGAGI. V was cut by 6 bases and J by 4 bases, with 19 bases left in between.

The chain uses TRBV6-5 and TRBJ2-7; 9 bases match TRBD1. V trimming: 5 bases; J trimming: 1 base; junction bases outside the gene matches: 6. In germline, CDR1 is MNHEY, CDR2 SVGAGI. The CDR3 covers 15 residues. The CDR3: CASSGPGQGSYEQYF. CDR3 nucleotide sequence: TGTGCCAGCAGTGGACCGGGACAGGGTTCCTACGAGCAGTACTTC.

The chain joins TRBV19 to TRBJ2-3; a possible D gene is TRBD2 (6 bases). The CDR3 totals 14 residues. Germline CDR1 reads LNHDA; CDR2 reads SQIVND (reference sequence). Deletions cut 4 bases from V and 4 bases from J, with 12 bases between. CDR3 DNA: TGTGCCAGTAGTAAGACTAGTGGGGCAGATACGCAGTATTTT. It specifies CASSKTSGADTQYF.

This chain links TRBV14 with TRBJ1-2; 9 positions match TRBD1. The germline CDR1 and CDR2 sequences are SGHDN and FVKESK. This CDR3 contains 15 residues. The ends lost 9 bases at V and 6 bases at J; junction bases unmatched: 14. Here the CDR3 reads CASKPTGTGSHGYTF. In DNA form, the CDR3 reads TGTGCCAGTAAACCCACCGGGACAGGGTCTCATGGCTACACCTTC.

The sample holds one count of this clone. The CDR3 nucleotides read TGTGCCAGCAGCGATGACTCCTATGGCTACACCTTC. It yields the protein CASSDDSYGYTF. J is TRBJ1-2 and V is TRBV5-4, with unresolved D. This CDR3 contains 12 residues. Germline V gives CDR1 SGHNT, CDR2 YYREEE (reference sequence). The V end was cut by 4 bases, the J end by 4 bases, with 8 bases between. Filled out from reference TRBV5-4 and TRBJ1-2, the complete variable domain reads ETGVTQSPTHLIKTRGQQVTLRCSSQSGHNTVSWYQQALGQGPQFIFQYYREEENGRGNFPPRFSGLQFPNYSSELNVNALELDDSALYLCASSDDSYGYTFGSGTRLTVV.

The CDR3 nucleotides are TGTGCCAGCAGAATTTGGGGGGCGGGAGGGCCAGGGGAGCAGTACTTC. Translation gives CASRIWGAGGPGEQYF. The chain employs TRBV28 and TRBJ2-7; 9 positions match TRBD2. This CDR3 has 16 residues. With 6 bases clipped from V and 7 bases from J, the junction kept 16 bases outside the gene matches. Per germline, CDR1 MDHEN and CDR2 SYDVKM.

The rearrangement links TRBV19 to TRBJ1-2; 9 bases are a match to TRBD1. CDR1 and CDR2 (germline): LNHDA, SQIVND (reference sequence). The CDR3 runs to 15 residues. With 4 bases clipped from V and 0 bases from J, the junction kept 3 bases outside the gene matches. In nucleotides, the CDR3 is TGTGCCAGTAGTAAAGGACAGGGGCCTAACTATGGCTACACCTTC. Translating gives CASSKGQGPNYGYTF.

This rearrangement joins TRBV7-2 to TRBJ2-7, with 7 bases aligning to TRBD2. V lost 1 base, J lost 6 bases, and 9 bases stayed unmatched. Per the germline V gene, CDR1 is SGHTA and CDR2 is FQGNSA. The CDR3 is 15 residues long. CDR3 sequence reads: CASSLVDSGVGEQYF. Here the CDR3 DNA reads TGTGCCAGCAGCTTAGTTGACAGCGGGGTCGGCGAGCAGTACTTC.

The rearrangement joins TRBV7-3 to TRBJ2-1; TRBD2 matches 11 bases. J was trimmed by 2 bases and V by 4 bases; bases with no gene match: 4. Per germline, CDR1 SGHTA and CDR2 FQGTGA. There are 16 residues in the CDR3. The CDR3 loop is CASSSALAGAYNEQFF. CDR3 bases: TGTGCCAGCAGCTCAGCACTAGCGGGGGCCTACAATGAGCAGTTCTTC.

The chain recombines TRBV4-1 with TRBJ2-5; 15 bases match TRBD2. Germline V gives CDR1 MGHRA, CDR2 YSYEKL. The CDR3 consists of 18 residues. V dropped 4 bases and J dropped 2; count of bases not matched to a gene: 8. CDR3 amino acids: CASSRGLAGGPIQETQYF. In DNA, the CDR3 is TGCGCCAGCAGCCGCGGACTAGCGGGGGGGCCCATTCAAGAGACCCAGTACTTC.

The V and J genes are TRBV7-3 and TRBJ1-1; D possibly corresponds to TRBD1 (6 bases). With 1 base removed from V and 2 bases from J, the gap between germline ends came to 20 bases. The germline V gene encodes CDR1 SGHTA and CDR2 FQGTGA. The CDR3 length is 18 residues. CDR3 amino acids: CASSLIGGPSRANTEAFF. CDR3 coding DNA: TGTGCCAGCAGCTTAATCGGGGGGCCCAGCCGGGCTAACACTGAAGCTTTCTTT.

V usage is TRBV6-5 and J usage is TRBJ1-5; D is possibly TRBD1 (5 bases). This CDR3 contains 13 residues. The V gene lost 7 bases and the J gene lost 2 bases, with 9 bases spanning the gap. CDR1 MNHEY and CDR2 SVGAGI come from the germline V gene. CDR3 in DNA: TGTGCCAGCAATGACAGCCGCAATCAGCCCCAGCATTTT. It encodes CASNDSRNQPQHF.

The chain uses TRBV7-2 and TRBJ1-2; no clear D gene. The CDR3 is 13 amino acids. V lost 1 base and J 4 bases, leaving 7 bases between the germline ends. CDR1 and CDR2 from the germline V gene are SGHTA and FQGNSA. CDR3 amino acids: CASSLGAGYGYTF. CDR3 DNA: TGTGCCAGCAGCTTAGGGGCGGGCTATGGCTACACCTTC.

The chain links TRBV21-1 to TRBJ2-7; no check of the table's D call, TRBD2, against the DNA was made. TRBV21-1 is described as a pseudogene. The CDR3 is made up of 11 amino acids. The CDR3 region is CASSKASEQYF. CDR3 nucleotides: TGTGCCAGCAGCAAAGCTAGCGAGCAGTACTTC.

The CDR3 sequence is CASSYSTRGEQYF. The CDR3 DNA sequence: TGTGCCAGCAGTTACTCGACGCGGGGCGAGCAGTACTTC. This sequence joins TRBV6-5 and TRBJ2-7, with a tentative D call TRBD2 (6 bases). Germline assignment: CDR1 MNHEY and CDR2 SVGAGI. The length of the CDR3 is 13 residues. V lost 0 bases and J lost 6, with 9 bases in between.

V and J are TRBV7-2 and TRBJ1-1, with no clear D. The CDR3 runs to 14 residues. V lost 5 bases, J lost 0 bases, and 10 bases lay in between. The germline V gene has CDR1 SGHTA and CDR2 FQGNSA. The CDR3 nucleotides are TGTGCCAGCAGCCCCTTTGCGGTGAACACTGAAGCTTTCTTT. Amino acid sequence: CASSPFAVNTEAFF.

This chain uses TRBV7-3 with TRBJ2-1, with TRBD2 matching over 11 bases. The CDR3 covers 15 residues. With V trimmed by 5 bases and J by 5 bases, 5 bases remained unmatched. The germline gives CDR1 SGHTA, CDR2 FQGTGA. The CDR3 here is CASSQTSGSNNEQFF. DNA of the CDR3: TGTGCCAGCAGCCAAACTAGCGGGAGCAACAATGAGCAGTTCTTC.

This chain connects TRBV27 to TRBJ1-1, with no clear D. Germline CDR1 reads MNHEY; CDR2 reads SMNVEV (reference sequence). The CDR3 spans 13 residues. V gave up 6 bases and J gave up 0 bases, with 8 bases separating them. CDR3 bases: TGTGCCAGCAGCATACAGATGAACACTGAAGCTTTCTTT. This codes for CASSIQMNTEAFF.

The rearrangement joins TRBV5-1 to TRBJ2-5; a weak D match, TRBD2 (5 bases). The ends were cut back, 0 bases at V and 3 bases at J, with 12 bases in the middle. This CDR3 spans 15 amino acids. The germline CDR1 and CDR2 sequences are SGHRS and YFSETQ. The DNA of the CDR3 is TGCGCCAGCAGCTTGGCCGGCGCGGGTAAAGAGACCCAGTACTTC. Amino acids: CASSLAGAGKETQYF.

The rearrangement links TRBV4-3 to TRBJ2-7; 11 positions match TRBD2. The CDR3 spans 14 residues. V lost 2 bases to trimming and J lost 3 bases; unmatched junction nucleotides: 0. Germline V gene lookup returns CDR1 LGHNA and CDR2 YSLEER. This CDR3 is CASSQTSGSYEQYF. Written as DNA, the CDR3 is TGCGCCAGCAGCCAAACTAGCGGGAGCTACGAGCAGTACTTC.

The chain has TRBV6-4 and TRBJ2-1, with D possibly TRBD2 on 6 matching bases. Germline V gene lookup returns CDR1 MRHNA and CDR2 SNTAGT. The V end was cut by 4 bases, the J end by 8 bases, with 12 bases between. This CDR3 is 13 amino acids long. CDR3 residues: CASSADGRYEQFF. The DNA of the CDR3 is TGTGCCAGCAGTGCCGACGGGAGATATGAGCAGTTCTTC.

The V call is TRBV5-8, the J call TRBJ1-2, with TRBD1 as a possible D gene (5 bases). Per germline, CDR1 SGHTS and CDR2 YDEGEE. Trimming shortened V by 6 bases and J by 3 bases, and 21 bases separated the two germline ends. CDR3 length equals 16 residues. The CDR3 protein is CASTSGDPLLYYGYTF. For the CDR3, the DNA is TGTGCCAGCACCTCGGGGGACCCCCTATTATACTATGGCTACACCTTC.

The V and J genes are TRBV5-4 and TRBJ1-2, with a weak D call TRBD1 (6 bases). The V gene's germline CDR1 is SGHNT and CDR2 YYREEE (reference sequence). Trimming pared 0 bases from V and 4 bases from J, leaving 10 bases between. The CDR3 has 14 amino acids. The CDR3 DNA reads as TGTGCCAGCAGCTTGGGACAGGCTGTCTATGGCTACACCTTC. It yields the protein CASSLGQAVYGYTF.

With regard to this clone: A read error may account for a junction end that differs from germline. V gene TRBV7-7 combines with J gene TRBJ2-1, with 13 bases aligning to TRBD2. The CDR3 covers 15 residues. The germline CDR1 and CDR2 sequences are SSHAT and FNYEAQ (reference sequence). CDR3 coding DNA: TGTGCTAGCAGCTTCGGACTAGCGGGGGACAATGAGCAGTTCTTC. Translation: CASSFGLAGDNEQFF.

The rearrangement links TRBV7-3 to TRBJ2-6; 9 nucleotides align to TRBD2. The CDR3 is made up of 17 amino acids. J was trimmed by 0 bases and V by 5 bases; bases with no gene match: 5. CDR1 and CDR2 (germline): SGHTA, FQGTGA. The CDR3 here is CASSNSGGSSGANVLTF. In nucleotides, the CDR3 is TGTGCCAGCAGCAATAGCGGGGGAAGCTCTGGGGCCAACGTCCTGACTTTC.

The chain is built from TRBV5-6 and TRBJ1-6; D uncertain. CDR3 size: 15 residues. The V end lost 0 bases, the J end lost 10 bases, and 14 bases lay between the germline ends. Germline assignment: CDR1 SGHDT and CDR2 YYEEEE. CDR3 residues: CASSLEIGPRSPLHF. DNA for the CDR3: TGTGCCAGCAGCTTGGAGATAGGCCCGAGGTCACCCCTCCACTTT.

The rearrangement uses TRBV7-2 and TRBJ1-2; a possible D gene is TRBD1 (5 bases). CDR1 is SGHTA, CDR2 FQGNSA, per germline. This CDR3 is built from 14 residues. The V end lost 4 bases, the J end lost 8 bases, and 17 bases lay between the germline ends. The CDR3 DNA is TGTGCCAGCAGCTCCGGTCGGGGGGAATACGGCTACACCTTC. Its translation: CASSSGRGEYGYTF.